This T cell receptor beta chain was retrieved from a study of blood T cell repertoires in COVID-19. Turning to the study itself: Acute-phase and convalescent COVID-19 samples originated in the United States, Italy and Spain. The analysed material was cDNA or gDNA that came from T cells, B-cell-depleted T cells, or PBMCs.

Source study methods: Reference gene primers were amplified, and this amplification served to estimate nucleated cell counts. Produced via immunoSEQ multiplex PCR; TCRdb's table is partial and in-frame only. Clonal size and the V and J genes are those of that table, whereas D and trimming came from the DNA. The repertoire holds fewer than 90,000 clones, around nine tenths seen once, with about 5% in the top ten. This clone appeared once. There are 16 residues in the CDR3. From germline, CDR1 is SGHTS and CDR2 YDEGEE. Between the trimmed V and J ends, which lost 3 bases and 2 bases, there was a span of 16 bases.

The V and J genes are TRBV5-8 and TRBJ2-3; D might be TRBD1 (5 bases). Sequenced material: peripheral blood. This clonotype was obtained from a man between 50 and 59 years old with active or convalescent COVID-19. This CDR3 is CASSSPRVRDTDTQYF. The CDR3 coding sequence is TGTGCCAGCAGCTCTCCCCGGGTCAGGGACACAGATACGCAGTATTTT.